Listed below are T cell receptor beta chains from one sample, sequenced in a study of T cell responses to AZD1222 COVID-19 vaccine. Repertoires were generated with immunoSEQ multiplex PCR, while TCRdb's copy carries only in-frame clones and drops some. The top ten hold roughly 5.1% of the sample, which has roughly 100,000 clones, approximately 87% seen once. The sample in question was peripheral blood, obtained on day 0 of AZD1222 vaccination. These TCRs come from an adult in good health. CDR3s include the opening cysteine and the closing phenylalanine or tryptophan. Fields, in order: V gene, J gene, clone size, D gene, CDR3 protein, CDR3 DNA. D genes are given only for firm matches. A clone size is listed for some rows: how often the clone was seen (once, few, many), or a class if it is expanded.

v_call: TRBV4-1
j_call: TRBJ1-2
clone_size: NA
d_call: NA
cdr3_aa: CASSQDRGHGYTF
cdr3_nt: TGCGCCAGCAGCCAAGATAGGGGCCATGGCTACACCTTC

v_call: TRBV19
j_call: TRBJ2-5
clone_size: NA
d_call: NA
cdr3_aa: CASSAGTFRETQYF
cdr3_nt: TGTGCCAGTAGTGCCGGGACTTTTCGGGAGACCCAGTACTTC

v_call: TRBV9
j_call: TRBJ2-6
clone_size: NA
d_call: NA
cdr3_aa: CASSATLQGAGANVLTF
cdr3_nt: TGTGCCAGCAGCGCGACCCTACAGGGAGCGGGGGCCAACGTCCTGACTTTC

v_call: TRBV10-1
j_call: TRBJ2-1
clone_size: once
d_call: NA
cdr3_aa: CASSESGTDNEQFF
cdr3_nt: TGCGCCAGCAGTGAGTCGGGCACCGACAATGAGCAGTTCTTC

v_call: TRBV5-1
j_call: TRBJ2-7
clone_size: once
d_call: TRBD1
cdr3_aa: CASSPTGGYEQYF
cdr3_nt: TGCGCCAGCAGCCCGACAGGGGGCTACGAGCAGTACTTC

v_call: TRBV5-1
j_call: TRBJ1-2
clone_size: once
d_call: NA
cdr3_aa: CASSLVLGGPGVYF
cdr3_nt: TGCGCCAGCAGCTTGGTCTTGGGGGGACCCGGGGTGTACTTC

v_call: TRBV5-1
j_call: TRBJ2-1
clone_size: few
d_call: TRBD2
cdr3_aa: CASSYLPDSGQGNEQFF
cdr3_nt: TGCGCCAGCAGCTACCTTCCGGATAGCGGGCAGGGCAATGAGCAGTTCTTC

v_call: TRBV29-1
j_call: TRBJ2-7
clone_size: NA
d_call: TRBD1
cdr3_aa: CSVARGQDPSSYEQYF
cdr3_nt: TGCAGCGTTGCCCGGGGACAGGACCCTAGCTCCTACGAGCAGTACTTC

v_call: TRBV18
j_call: TRBJ2-5
clone_size: NA
d_call: NA
cdr3_aa: CASSRDTGGGETQYF
cdr3_nt: TGTGCCAGCTCACGCGACACGGGGGGCGGAGAGACCCAGTACTTC

v_call: TRBV15
j_call: TRBJ1-4
clone_size: NA
d_call: NA
cdr3_aa: CATSSRGRGSTNEKLFF
cdr3_nt: TGTGCCACCAGCAGCAGGGGAAGAGGTTCTACTAATGAAAAACTGTTTTTT

v_call: TRBV7-3
j_call: TRBJ2-2
clone_size: NA
d_call: NA
cdr3_aa: CASSPAPLSNTGELFF
cdr3_nt: TGTGCCAGCAGCCCCGCTCCGCTCTCGAACACCGGGGAGCTGTTTTTT

v_call: TRBV4-2
j_call: TRBJ1-3
clone_size: once
d_call: TRBD1
cdr3_aa: CASSQEGTGGLSGNTIYF
cdr3_nt: TGTGCCAGCAGCCAAGAAGGGACAGGGGGACTCTCTGGAAACACCATATATTTT

v_call: TRBV7-6
j_call: TRBJ2-1
clone_size: NA
d_call: NA
cdr3_aa: CASSSLSSTTRSYNEQFF
cdr3_nt: TGTGCCAGCAGCTCACTCTCATCGACTACTCGCTCCTACAATGAGCAGTTCTTC

v_call: TRBV7-9
j_call: TRBJ2-5
clone_size: NA
d_call: NA
cdr3_aa: CASSLAMAEQETQYF
cdr3_nt: TGTGCCAGCAGCTTAGCAATGGCAGAACAAGAGACCCAGTACTTC

v_call: TRBV7-8
j_call: TRBJ2-6
clone_size: NA
d_call: NA
cdr3_aa: CASSLARANVLTF
cdr3_nt: TGTGCCAGCAGCTTAGCAAGGGCCAACGTCCTGACTTTC

v_call: TRBV18
j_call: TRBJ1-1
clone_size: NA
d_call: TRBD1
cdr3_aa: CASSPTPFGQGATEAFF
cdr3_nt: TGTGCCAGCTCACCAACCCCGTTTGGACAGGGGGCGACTGAAGCTTTCTTT

v_call: TRBV28
j_call: TRBJ1-5
clone_size: NA
d_call: NA
cdr3_aa: CASGSSTQPQHF
cdr3_nt: TGTGCCAGCGGCTCCTCCACCCAGCCCCAGCATTTT

v_call: TRBV28
j_call: TRBJ1-2
clone_size: NA
d_call: TRBD1
cdr3_aa: CASSLLGGVYGYTF
cdr3_nt: TGTGCCAGCAGTTTATTAGGGGGCGTCTATGGCTACACCTTC

v_call: TRBV12-5
j_call: TRBJ2-1
clone_size: NA
d_call: TRBD2
cdr3_aa: CASGGGTSGINEQFF
cdr3_nt: TGTGCTAGTGGTGGTGGGACTAGCGGAATCAATGAGCAGTTCTTC

v_call: TRBV19
j_call: TRBJ2-1
clone_size: NA
d_call: NA
cdr3_aa: CASSSDHNEQFF
cdr3_nt: TGTGCCAGTAGCTCGGACCACAATGAGCAGTTCTTC

v_call: TRBV4-3
j_call: TRBJ2-3
clone_size: NA
d_call: NA
cdr3_aa: CASSQGLAGTDTQYF
cdr3_nt: TGCGCCAGCAGCCAAGGGCTAGCAGGCACAGATACGCAGTATTTT

v_call: TRBV7-9
j_call: TRBJ2-5
clone_size: NA
d_call: TRBD2
cdr3_aa: CASSSGLAGTEETQYF
cdr3_nt: TGTGCCAGCAGCTCCGGACTAGCGGGAACGGAAGAGACCCAGTACTTC

v_call: TRBV24-1
j_call: TRBJ2-2
clone_size: NA
d_call: NA
cdr3_aa: CATSDLRWNTGELFF
cdr3_nt: TGTGCCACCAGTGATTTGCGCTGGAACACCGGGGAGCTGTTTTTT

v_call: TRBV5-1
j_call: TRBJ1-2
clone_size: NA
d_call: TRBD1
cdr3_aa: CASSQQIRQGAGYGYTF
cdr3_nt: TGCGCCAGCAGCCAACAAATTCGACAGGGGGCAGGGTATGGCTACACCTTC

v_call: TRBV3-1/TRBV3-2
j_call: TRBJ2-7
clone_size: NA
d_call: TRBD2
cdr3_aa: CASSLTTSGGLGDEQYF
cdr3_nt: TGTGCCAGCAGTCTAACGACTAGCGGAGGGCTTGGGGACGAGCAGTACTTC

v_call: TRBV10-3
j_call: TRBJ1-2
clone_size: NA
d_call: TRBD1
cdr3_aa: CAISDGQGVSYGYTF
cdr3_nt: TGTGCCATCAGTGACGGACAGGGGGTATCATATGGCTACACCTTC

v_call: TRBV18
j_call: TRBJ1-4
clone_size: NA
d_call: TRBD1
cdr3_aa: CASSSDRANEKLFF
cdr3_nt: TGTGCCAGCTCTTCGGACAGGGCGAATGAAAAACTGTTTTTT

v_call: TRBV7-8
j_call: TRBJ1-1
clone_size: once
d_call: NA
cdr3_aa: CASSLGQNTEAFF
cdr3_nt: TGTGCCAGCAGCTTGGGACAGAACACTGAAGCTTTCTTT

v_call: TRBV4-3
j_call: TRBJ1-2
clone_size: once
d_call: NA
cdr3_aa: CASSQMDGATGGYTF
cdr3_nt: TGCGCCAGCAGCCAAATGGACGGGGCGACTGGGGGCTACACCTTC

v_call: TRBV11-2
j_call: TRBJ1-2
clone_size: NA
d_call: NA
cdr3_aa: CASRGSGGSYGYTF
cdr3_nt: TGTGCCAGCAGGGGCTCGGGGGGATCCTATGGCTACACCTTC

v_call: TRBV25-1
j_call: TRBJ1-5
clone_size: NA
d_call: NA
cdr3_aa: CASSPGGGLLQPQHF
cdr3_nt: TGTGCCAGCAGCCCCGGCGGGGGGCTGCTGCAGCCCCAGCATTTT

v_call: TRBV6-2/TRBV6-3
j_call: TRBJ2-7
clone_size: NA
d_call: NA
cdr3_aa: CASSRGSEQYF
cdr3_nt: TGTGCCAGCAGCCGGGGGTCCGAGCAGTACTTC

v_call: TRBV4-2
j_call: TRBJ1-1
clone_size: NA
d_call: NA
cdr3_aa: CASSLRSQNTEAFF
cdr3_nt: TGTGCCAGCAGCTTAAGGAGCCAGAACACTGAAGCTTTCTTT

v_call: TRBV6-5
j_call: TRBJ2-1
clone_size: NA
d_call: NA
cdr3_aa: CASTLQGPYNEQFF
cdr3_nt: TGTGCCAGCACCCTACAGGGTCCCTACAATGAGCAGTTCTTC

v_call: TRBV5-6
j_call: TRBJ1-1
clone_size: NA
d_call: NA
cdr3_aa: CASSLLNPYRGEGTEAFF
cdr3_nt: TGTGCCAGCAGCTTGTTGAATCCGTATAGGGGAGAGGGCACTGAAGCTTTCTTT

v_call: TRBV19
j_call: TRBJ1-4
clone_size: NA
d_call: NA
cdr3_aa: CASSSNRDLNEKLFF
cdr3_nt: TGTGCCAGTAGTTCTAACCGTGACCTTAATGAAAAACTGTTTTTT

v_call: TRBV19
j_call: TRBJ1-2
clone_size: NA
d_call: NA
cdr3_aa: CASSVRQSFYGYTF
cdr3_nt: TGTGCCAGTAGTGTGCGACAGTCTTTCTATGGCTACACCTTC

v_call: TRBV7-9
j_call: TRBJ1-5
clone_size: NA
d_call: TRBD1
cdr3_aa: CASSPGAGGVSSNQPQHF
cdr3_nt: TGTGCCAGCAGCCCCGGGGCAGGGGGAGTTAGTAGCAATCAGCCCCAGCATTTT

v_call: TRBV5-6
j_call: TRBJ2-5
clone_size: NA
d_call: TRBD2
cdr3_aa: CASSSREGGYQETQYF
cdr3_nt: TGTGCCAGCAGTTCCCGGGAGGGGGGGTACCAAGAGACCCAGTACTTC

v_call: TRBV27
j_call: TRBJ2-3
clone_size: NA
d_call: NA
cdr3_aa: CASGGGIGDTQYF
cdr3_nt: TGTGCCAGCGGGGGAGGCATTGGAGATACGCAGTATTTT

v_call: TRBV10-3
j_call: TRBJ2-1
clone_size: NA
d_call: TRBD1
cdr3_aa: CAISDTGGVYNEQFF
cdr3_nt: TGTGCCATCAGTGATACAGGGGGAGTTTACAATGAGCAGTTCTTC

v_call: TRBV5-5
j_call: TRBJ2-7
clone_size: NA
d_call: TRBD2
cdr3_aa: CASSEGSGSYEQYF
cdr3_nt: TGTGCCAGCAGCGAGGGTAGCGGGTCCTACGAGCAGTACTTC

v_call: TRBV7-2
j_call: TRBJ1-1
clone_size: NA
d_call: TRBD1
cdr3_aa: CASRRTGAEAFF
cdr3_nt: TGTGCCAGCAGACGAACAGGGGCTGAAGCTTTCTTT

v_call: TRBV19
j_call: TRBJ1-2
clone_size: once
d_call: NA
cdr3_aa: CASSPSSGSGGYTF
cdr3_nt: TGTGCCAGTAGCCCAAGCTCAGGGTCGGGTGGCTACACCTTC